The 25 T cell receptor beta chains in this list originate from one sample, sequenced in a study of response to subunit inactivated influenza vaccine. TCRdb analysed the RT-PCR reads with MiXCR anew, one entry per CDR3 protein. The sample consists of over 400,000 distinct CDR3 sequences, 10% to 15% of them appearing once. The starting material was PBMCs from blood, obtained about 40 days after vaccination. All receptors derive from a middle-aged man who received an inactivated influenza vaccine.

The table lists this clonotype with a few counts. The rearrangement joins TRBV7-2 to TRBJ2-4, with D perhaps TRBD2 (6 bases). This CDR3 region has 16 residues. Germline assignment: CDR1 SGHTA and CDR2 FQGNSA. Trimming cost V 5 bases and J 0 bases, with 14 bases left between them. The CDR3 DNA reads as TGTGCCAGCAGCCGGGAGACATTTCTAGCCAAAAACATTCAGTACTTC. As protein: CASSRETFLAKNIQYF.

This clonotype was seen more than once but under ten times. The chain is built from TRBV7-2 and TRBJ1-5; the D is unclear. The V gene's germline CDR1 is SGHTA and CDR2 FQGNSA. The CDR3 contains 14 residues. The V end lost 2 bases, the J end lost 0 bases, and 5 bases lay between the germline ends. CDR3 sequence (DNA): TGTGCCAGCAGCTTACAGCATAGCAATCAGCCCCAGCATTTT. It specifies CASSLQHSNQPQHF.

This clonotype appeared a few times. J is TRBJ2-1 and V is TRBV15; D is possibly TRBD2 (6 bases). Germline V gene data show CDR1 as LNHNV and CDR2 as YYDKDF (reference sequence). The CDR3 is made up of 15 amino acids. V was cut by 8 bases and J by 7 bases, with 21 bases left in between. In DNA, the CDR3 is TGTGCCACCGGCCTGGGGCGGGAACTACTAAATGAGCAGTTCTTC. Amino acids: CATGLGRELLNEQFF.

The J gene is TRBJ2-1, the V gene TRBV24-1; D unresolved. V was pared by 1 base and J by 11 bases, with 8 bases between. The CDR3 is 12 residues long. The V gene's germline CDR1 is KGHDR and CDR2 SFDVKD. This chain's CDR3 is CATSDLGIQQFF. As DNA, the CDR3 is TGTGCCACCAGTGATTTAGGGATTCAGCAGTTCTTC.

In its sample, this clonotype was seen a few times. The V call is TRBV29-1, the J call TRBJ1-2, with D possibly TRBD1 on 5 matching bases. The V end was cut by 7 bases, the J end by 0 bases, with 15 bases between. The germline gives CDR1 SQVTM, CDR2 ANQGSEA. The CDR3 consists of 14 residues. The CDR3 coding sequence is TGCAGCGGGGGTATGGGGGACGCTAACTATGGCTACACCTTC. Encoded protein: CSGGMGDANYGYTF.

The chain recombines TRBV6-1 with TRBJ2-1; TRBD1 aligns across 8 bases. The CDR3 totals 15 residues. V lost 5 bases and J lost 2; bases outside the gene matches: 5. CDR1 is MNHNS, CDR2 SASEGT, per germline. In nucleotides, the CDR3 is TGTGCCAGCAGTCAGGGGGCACCGACCTACAATGAGCAGTTCTTC. The encoded protein is CASSQGAPTYNEQFF.

This clonotype was seen ten or more times. J is TRBJ1-2 and V is TRBV20-1; no clear D gene. Germline V lookup: CDR1 DFQATT, CDR2 SNEGSKA (reference sequence). The CDR3 is 13 residues long. Trimming took 0 bases from V and 5 from J, leaving 10 bases between them. The DNA for the CDR3 is TGCAGTGCTAGAGATCCGGGTACTTATGGCTACACCTTC. Amino acids: CSARDPGTYGYTF.

This clonotype was counted only a few times. The CDR3 sequence is CSARLPGLAPARDTQYF. In DNA, the CDR3 is TGCAGTGCTAGACTTCCGGGACTGGCCCCAGCGAGAGATACGCAGTATTTT. The chain recombines TRBV20-1 with TRBJ2-3, with D possibly TRBD2 on 6 matching bases. There are 17 residues in the CDR3. The germline V and J ends were trimmed by 2 bases and 5 bases, with 23 bases remaining between them. Per the germline V gene, CDR1 is DFQATT and CDR2 is SNEGSKA (reference sequence).

In this sample, this clonotype turned up many times. The V and J genes are TRBV12-3 or TRBV12-4 and TRBJ2-3; 10 bases are shared with TRBD2. The CDR3 length is 16 residues. The ends lost 3 bases at V and 1 base at J; junction bases unmatched: 4. CDR3 sequence: CASSLTSGFGTDTQYF. In DNA, the CDR3 is TGTGCCAGCAGTTTGACTAGCGGGTTTGGCACAGATACGCAGTATTTT.

Regarding this clonotype: With a much larger clone just one base away, this may be a read error. The CDR3 spells CARSQTPKGTQYF. The CDR3 nucleotides read TGTGCCCGCAGTCAGACACCCAAGGGGACCCAGTACTTC. The V call is TRBV12-3 or TRBV12-4, the J call TRBJ2-5; no firm D call. CDR3 length equals 13 residues.

The gene calls are TRBV20-1 and TRBJ2-1, with unresolved D. Trimming stripped 4 bases from V and 12 bases from J, with 10 bases between. The CDR3 sequence is 10 residues long. CDR1 and CDR2 from the germline V gene are DFQATT and SNEGSKA (reference sequence). The CDR3 reads CSANSPGQFF. DNA for the CDR3: TGCAGTGCTAATTCGCCGGGGCAGTTCTTC.

V is TRBV10-3 and J is TRBJ2-3; D is undetermined. Germline V lookup: CDR1 ENHRY, CDR2 SYGVKD. V was clipped by 5 bases and J by 4 bases, with 7 bases between them. The CDR3 spans 12 residues. CDR3 in amino acids: CAISTSSDTQYF. As DNA, the CDR3 is TGTGCCATCAGTACCAGTTCAGATACGCAGTATTTT.

This clonotype was seen only a few times. This chain links TRBV20-1 with TRBJ1-2, with 10 bases aligning to TRBD1. V trimming: 3 bases; J trimming: 5 bases; junction bases outside the gene matches: 6. From germline, CDR1 is DFQATT and CDR2 SNEGSKA (reference sequence). CDR3 length: 14 residues. In DNA form, the CDR3 reads TGCAGTGCTAGGCCGGACAGGGGGTTTTATGGCTACACCTTC. Protein sequence: CSARPDRGFYGYTF.

The chain combines TRBV3-1 with TRBJ2-7, with TRBD1 as a possible D gene (5 bases). Looked up from germline, CDR1 is LGHDT and CDR2 is YNNKEL (reference sequence). CDR3 length equals 16 residues. Trimming removed 4 bases at V and 3 bases at J, with 19 bases between. CDR3 amino acids: CASSPSKGETDYEQYF. In nucleotides, the CDR3 is TGTGCCAGCAGCCCCTCGAAAGGGGAAACGGACTACGAGCAGTACTTC.

J is TRBJ1-1 and V is TRBV20-1, with D perhaps matching TRBD1 (6 bases). Trimming cost V 3 bases and J 0 bases, with 17 bases left between them. This CDR3 has 16 amino acids. In germline, CDR1 is DFQATT, CDR2 SNEGSKA (reference sequence). The CDR3 nucleotides read TGCAGTGCTAGGAGACAGGTCCTCGCATTGAACACTGAAGCTTTCTTT. It is translated as CSARRQVLALNTEAFF.

This clonotype was picked up many times. In DNA form, the CDR3 reads TGTGCCACCAGCAAGAGCCCAGGGGGATGGGACACTGAAGCTTTCTTT. Its protein is CATSKSPGGWDTEAFF. This chain links TRBV15 with TRBJ1-1, with 7 bases aligning to TRBD1. The germline CDR1 and CDR2 sequences are LNHNV and YYDKDF (reference sequence). Losses at the gene ends were 4 bases for V and 3 bases for J; bases not matched to a gene: 11. CDR3 length equals 16 residues.

CDR3 sequence (DNA): TGCAGTGCCAGTGGGACTAGCGGGCCCTGGGGGAACAATGAGCAGTTCTTC. Its translation: CSASGTSGPWGNNEQFF. J is TRBJ2-1 and V is TRBV20-1; 12 bases map to TRBD2. The CDR3 spans 17 residues. V shed 6 bases and J 5 bases; nucleotides not matched to a gene: 14. The germline V gene encodes CDR1 DFQATT and CDR2 SNEGSKA (reference sequence).

This clonotype was detected a few times. The chain links TRBV2 to TRBJ2-1; no clear D. Trimming removed 1 base at V and 8 bases at J, with 12 bases between. From germline, CDR1 is SNHLY and CDR2 FYNNEI. CDR3 length equals 14 residues. CDR3 in DNA: TGTGCCAGCAGTGAAGACAGCCCTGGTGATGAGCAGTTCTTC. Protein: CASSEDSPGDEQFF.

A word on this clonotype: A read error may explain this, as a much larger clone is one base away. The chain couples TRBV11-2 to TRBJ2-1; D might be TRBD1 (6 bases). The CDR3 has 13 residues. CDR1 and CDR2 from the germline V gene are SGHAT and FQNNGV. CDR3 sequence (DNA): TGTGCCAGAAGCTCCAGGGGTCACAATGAGCAGTTCTTC. Translation: CARSSRGHNEQFF.

Only a few counts were recorded for this clonotype. At one of its ends the junction is not consistent with the germline gene, which may arise from a read error. J is TRBJ2-3 and V is TRBV6-6, with 9 positions matching TRBD1. The CDR3 runs 11 residues. Germline-derived CDR1 and CDR2 are MNHNY and SVGAGI (reference sequence). In DNA form, the CDR3 reads TGTGCCAGCAGTTACCGGGACAGGGAGCATTTT. Amino acid sequence: CASSYRDREHF.

This clonotype was seen more than once but under ten times. The rearrangement uses TRBV5-1 and TRBJ2-1; 12 bases match TRBD2. The CDR3 consists of 16 residues. Unmatched junction bases numbered 5, after V lost 1 base and J lost 6 bases. CDR1 and CDR2 (germline): SGHRS, YFSETQ. The CDR3 bases are TGCGCCAGCAGCTTGCGGCTAGCGGGAGGGCCCAATGAGCAGTTCTTC. This encodes CASSLRLAGGPNEQFF.

CDR3 in DNA: TGCAGTGCTAGAGAGGTAAAAGGGAGGCCCGGGGACAATGAGCAGTTCTTC. Translated: CSAREVKGRPGDNEQFF. The rearrangement uses TRBV20-1 and TRBJ2-1, with D possibly being TRBD2 (6 bases). CDR1 and CDR2 (germline): DFQATT, SNEGSKA (reference sequence). The CDR3 contains 17 residues. V lost 0 bases, J lost 5 bases, and 20 bases lay in between.

Of note for this clonotype: Compared with germline, one end of the junction differs, possibly owing to a read error. The genes are TRBV28 and TRBJ1-1, with D possibly being TRBD1 (5 bases). CDR3 length equals 17 residues. CDR1 is MDHEN and CDR2 is SYDVKM in the germline V gene. CDR3 sequence reads: CASSLGPGRSMNTEDFF. CDR3 DNA: TGTGCCAGCAGTTTGGGACCGGGACGGTCGATGAACACTGAAGATTTCTTT.

This clonotype was observed at least ten times. The J gene is TRBJ1-6, the V gene TRBV27; D is ambiguous. The CDR3 covers 14 residues. Per germline, CDR1 MNHEY and CDR2 SMNVEV (reference sequence). V lost 5 bases and J 9 bases, leaving 14 bases between the germline ends. In nucleotides, the CDR3 is TGTGCCAGCAGTCTGGACGAAGGAGGTTCACCCCTCCACTTT. It is translated as CASSLDEGGSPLHF.

Notes on this clonotype: This may be a read error: a much more frequent sequence differs by one nucleotide. V gene TRBV12-3 or TRBV12-4 combines with J gene TRBJ1-2; no firm D call. This CDR3 is 12 amino acids long. DNA for the CDR3: TGTGCCAGCACCAACTGGTTCTATGGCTACAGCTTC. Protein: CASTNWFYGYSF.